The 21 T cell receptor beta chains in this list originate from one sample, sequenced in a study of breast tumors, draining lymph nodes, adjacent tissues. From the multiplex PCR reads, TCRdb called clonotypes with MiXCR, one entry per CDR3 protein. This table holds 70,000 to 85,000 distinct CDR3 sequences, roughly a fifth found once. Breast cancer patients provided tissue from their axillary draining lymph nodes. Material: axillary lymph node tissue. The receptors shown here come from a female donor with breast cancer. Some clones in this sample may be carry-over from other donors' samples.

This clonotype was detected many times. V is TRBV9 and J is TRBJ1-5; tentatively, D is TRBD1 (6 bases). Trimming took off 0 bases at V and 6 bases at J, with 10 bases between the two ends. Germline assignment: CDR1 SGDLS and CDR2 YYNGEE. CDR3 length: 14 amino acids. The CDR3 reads CASSVGQAGQPQHF. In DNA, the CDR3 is TGTGCCAGCAGCGTAGGACAGGCGGGTCAGCCCCAGCATTTT.

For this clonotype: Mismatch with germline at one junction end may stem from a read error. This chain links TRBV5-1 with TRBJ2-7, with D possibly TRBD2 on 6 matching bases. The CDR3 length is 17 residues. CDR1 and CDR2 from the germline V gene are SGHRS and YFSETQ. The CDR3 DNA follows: TGCGCCAGCAACTTGAATCGGGGACTGCGATCCTCCTACGAGCAGTACTTC. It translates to CASNLNRGLRSSYEQYF.

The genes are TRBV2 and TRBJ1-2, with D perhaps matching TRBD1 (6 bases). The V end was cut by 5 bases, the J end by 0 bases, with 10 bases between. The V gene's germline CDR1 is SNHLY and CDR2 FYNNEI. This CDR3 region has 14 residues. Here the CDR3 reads CASSSGVSNYGYTF. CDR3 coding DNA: TGTGCCAGCAGTTCAGGGGTTTCTAACTATGGCTACACCTTC.

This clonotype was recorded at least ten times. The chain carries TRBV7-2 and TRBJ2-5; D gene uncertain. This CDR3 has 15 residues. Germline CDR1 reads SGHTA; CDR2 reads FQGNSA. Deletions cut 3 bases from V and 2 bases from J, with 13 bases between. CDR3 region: CASSFGPGRQETQYF. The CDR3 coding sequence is TGTGCCAGCAGCTTCGGCCCGGGTCGACAAGAGACCCAGTACTTC.

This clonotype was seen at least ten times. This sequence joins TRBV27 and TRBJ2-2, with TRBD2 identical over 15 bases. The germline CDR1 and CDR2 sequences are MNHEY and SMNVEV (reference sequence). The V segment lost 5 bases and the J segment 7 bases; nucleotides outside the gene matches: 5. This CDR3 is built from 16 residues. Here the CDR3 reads CASSPGLAGGVGELFF. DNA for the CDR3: TGTGCCAGCAGTCCCGGACTAGCGGGAGGGGTCGGGGAGCTGTTTTTT.

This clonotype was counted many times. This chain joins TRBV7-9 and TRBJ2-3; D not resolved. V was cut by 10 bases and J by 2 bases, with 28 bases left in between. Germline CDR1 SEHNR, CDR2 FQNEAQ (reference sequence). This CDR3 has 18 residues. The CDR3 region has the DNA TGTGCCACAATACTCACTAACAAGGGCGTAGGATTCACAGATACGCAGTATTTT. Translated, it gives CATILTNKGVGFTDTQYF. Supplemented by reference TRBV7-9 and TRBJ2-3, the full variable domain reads DTGVSQNPRHKITKRGQNVTFRCDPISEHNRLYWYRQTLGQGPEFLTYFQNEAQLEKSRLLSDRFSAERPKGSFSTLEIQRTEQGDSAMYLCATILTNKGVGFTDTQYFGPGTRLTVL.

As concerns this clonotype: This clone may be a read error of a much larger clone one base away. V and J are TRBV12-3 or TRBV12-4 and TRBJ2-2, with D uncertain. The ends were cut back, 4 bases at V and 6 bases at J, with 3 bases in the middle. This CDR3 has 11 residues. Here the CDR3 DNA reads TGTGCCAGCAGTTCGGCCGGGGAGCTGTTTTTT. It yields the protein CASSSAGELFF.

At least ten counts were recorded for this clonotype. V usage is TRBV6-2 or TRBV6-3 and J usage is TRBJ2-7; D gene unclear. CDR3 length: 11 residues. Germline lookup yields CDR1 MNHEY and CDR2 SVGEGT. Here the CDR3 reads CASRYLYEQYF. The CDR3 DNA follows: TGTGCTTCTAGATACCTCTACGAGCAGTACTTC.

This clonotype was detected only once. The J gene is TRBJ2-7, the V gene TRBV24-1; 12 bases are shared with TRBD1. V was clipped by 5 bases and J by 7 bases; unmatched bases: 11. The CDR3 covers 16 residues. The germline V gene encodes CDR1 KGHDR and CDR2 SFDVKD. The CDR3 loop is CATSGRGTGGLEEQYF. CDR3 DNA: TGTGCCACCAGTGGCCGTGGGACAGGGGGCCTAGAGGAGCAGTACTTC.

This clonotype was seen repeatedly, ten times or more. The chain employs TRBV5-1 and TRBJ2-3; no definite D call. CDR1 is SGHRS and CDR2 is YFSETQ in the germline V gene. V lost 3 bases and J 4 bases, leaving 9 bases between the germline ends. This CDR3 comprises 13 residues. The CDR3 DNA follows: TGCGCCAGCAGCTCGAGGTCGGCAGATACGCAGTATTTT. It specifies CASSSRSADTQYF.

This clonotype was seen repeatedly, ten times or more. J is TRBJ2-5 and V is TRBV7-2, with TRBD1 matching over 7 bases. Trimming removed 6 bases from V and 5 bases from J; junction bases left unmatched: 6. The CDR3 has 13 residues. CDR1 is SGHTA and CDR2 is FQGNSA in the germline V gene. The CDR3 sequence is CASRQGVMETQYF. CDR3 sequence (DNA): TGTGCCAGCAGGCAGGGGGTAATGGAGACCCAGTACTTC.

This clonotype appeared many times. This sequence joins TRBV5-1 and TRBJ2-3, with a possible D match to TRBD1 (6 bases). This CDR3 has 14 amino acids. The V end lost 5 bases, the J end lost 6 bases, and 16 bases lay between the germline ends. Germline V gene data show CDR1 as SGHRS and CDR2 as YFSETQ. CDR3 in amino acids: CASSSDRYLDTQYF. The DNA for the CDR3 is TGCGCCAGCAGTTCGGACAGATATCTGGATACGCAGTATTTT.

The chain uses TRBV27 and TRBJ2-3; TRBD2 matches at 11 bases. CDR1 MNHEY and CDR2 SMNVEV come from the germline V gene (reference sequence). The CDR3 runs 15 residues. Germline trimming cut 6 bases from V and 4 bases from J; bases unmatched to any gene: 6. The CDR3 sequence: CASRIAGGGPDTQYF. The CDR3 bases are TGTGCCAGCAGAATAGCGGGAGGGGGGCCAGATACGCAGTATTTT.

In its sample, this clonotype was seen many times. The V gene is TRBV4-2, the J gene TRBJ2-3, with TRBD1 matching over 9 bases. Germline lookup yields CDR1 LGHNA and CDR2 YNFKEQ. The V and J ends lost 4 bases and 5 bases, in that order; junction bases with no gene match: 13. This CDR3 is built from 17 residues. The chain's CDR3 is CASSPHPGQGIRDTQYF. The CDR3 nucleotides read TGTGCCAGCAGCCCTCACCCGGGACAGGGAATTAGAGATACGCAGTATTTT.

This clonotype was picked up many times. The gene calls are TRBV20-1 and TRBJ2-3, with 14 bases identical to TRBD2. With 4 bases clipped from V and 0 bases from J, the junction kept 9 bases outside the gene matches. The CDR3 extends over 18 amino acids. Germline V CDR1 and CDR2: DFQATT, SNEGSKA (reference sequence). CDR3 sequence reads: CSAIYRTSGRPSTDTQYF. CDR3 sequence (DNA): TGCAGTGCTATCTACCGGACTAGCGGGAGGCCTAGCACAGATACGCAGTATTTT.

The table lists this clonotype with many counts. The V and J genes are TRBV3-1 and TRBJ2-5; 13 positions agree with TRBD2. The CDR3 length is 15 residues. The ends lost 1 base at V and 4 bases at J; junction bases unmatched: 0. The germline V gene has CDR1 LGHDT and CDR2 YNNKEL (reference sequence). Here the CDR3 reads CASSQGLAGGETQYF. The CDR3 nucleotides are TGTGCCAGCAGCCAAGGACTAGCGGGAGGAGAGACCCAGTACTTC.

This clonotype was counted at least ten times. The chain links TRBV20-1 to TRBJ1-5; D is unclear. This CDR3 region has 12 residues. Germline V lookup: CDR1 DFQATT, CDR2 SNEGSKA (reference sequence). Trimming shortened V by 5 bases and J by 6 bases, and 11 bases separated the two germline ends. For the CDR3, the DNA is TGCAGTGCTTTAAGGAGTGGTCAGCCCCAGCATTTT. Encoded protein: CSALRSGQPQHF.

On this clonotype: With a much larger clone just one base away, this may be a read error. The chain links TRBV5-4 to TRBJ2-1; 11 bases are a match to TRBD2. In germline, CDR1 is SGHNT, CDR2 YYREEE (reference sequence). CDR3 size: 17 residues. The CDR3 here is CASRLGATSGAHNEQFF. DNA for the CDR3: TGTGCCAGCCGCTTGGGGGCGACTAGCGGGGCCCACAATGAGCAGTTCTTC.

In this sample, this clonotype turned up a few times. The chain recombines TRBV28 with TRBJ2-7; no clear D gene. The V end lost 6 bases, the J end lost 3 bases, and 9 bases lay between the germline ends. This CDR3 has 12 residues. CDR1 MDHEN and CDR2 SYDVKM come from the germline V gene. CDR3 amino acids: CASRSAYYEQYF. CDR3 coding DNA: TGTGCCAGCAGAAGCGCATACTACGAGCAGTACTTC.

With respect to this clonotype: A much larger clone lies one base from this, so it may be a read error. The CDR3 nucleotides read TGTGCCAGCAGCTTTCCGGGACAGGAGCTTAACTATGGCTACGCCTTC. Protein product: CASSFPGQELNYGYAF. V usage is TRBV5-4 and J usage is TRBJ1-2; 8 bases are a match to TRBD1. Germline CDR1 reads SGHNT; CDR2 reads YYREEE (reference sequence). The CDR3 is 16 residues long. The complete variable domain, with remaining parts taken from reference TRBV5-4 and TRBJ1-2, reads ETGVTQSPTHLIKTRGQQVTLRCSSQSGHNTVSWYQQALGQGPQFIFQYYREEENGRGNFPPRFSGLQFPNYSSELNVNALELDDSALYLCASSFPGQELNYGYAFGSGTRLTVV.

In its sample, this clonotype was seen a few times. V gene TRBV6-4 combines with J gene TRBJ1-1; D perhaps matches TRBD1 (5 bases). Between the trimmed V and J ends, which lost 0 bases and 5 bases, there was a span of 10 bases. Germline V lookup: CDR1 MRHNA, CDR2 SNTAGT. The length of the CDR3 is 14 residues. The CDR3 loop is CASSDSSRGTEAFF. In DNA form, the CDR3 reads TGTGCCAGCAGTGACTCCTCTAGGGGTACTGAAGCTTTCTTT.